This TCR beta chain was captured by sequencing in a study of human T cells and chemical hapten exposure. General study findings and limits: The presence of alopecia in the donors means their immune response may differ from healthy people's.

MiXCR, applied by TCRdb to the RACE reads, yields one record per CDR3 protein. The table has a few hundred thousand distinct CDR3 sequences, roughly 6.3% seen once; the top ten hold around 6.1%. As to time point: patch test 2, 6 weeks after DPC sensitization. Noted treatment: therapeutic diphenylcyclopropenone sensitization with weekly scalp DPC. Worth noting for this clonotype: Its antigen is not identified.

Germline-derived CDR1 and CDR2 are SGHNT and YENEEA. The V gene lost 11 bases and the J gene lost 12 bases, with 17 bases spanning the gap. This CDR3 region has 10 residues. This receptor was taken from a woman aged 18-29 years with alopecia areata. Some clones in this sample may be carry-over from other donors' samples. Sequencing used whole blood, obtained in connection with sensitization to the hapten diphenylcyclopropenone (DPC). This rearrangement joins TRBV11-3 to TRBJ2-7; a weak D match, TRBD2 (6 bases). Here the CDR3 reads CARVRGTLYF. The DNA of the CDR3 is TGTGCCCGAGTTCGGGGGACGTTGTACTTC.